The 21 T cell receptor beta chains below were found in one sample sequenced in a study of T cells in Graves' hyperthyroidism and ophthalmopathy. Amplified TCR beta CDR3 regions came from RNA transcripts. When the TCR CDR3 underwent first-round RT-PCR, the HTBI primer set was used. From the multiplex PCR reads, TCRdb called clonotypes with MiXCR, one entry per CDR3 protein. The data contain more than 300,000 distinct CDR3 sequences, around 18% of them singletons. The specimen was blood. These receptors all come from a man aged 18 to 29 with Graves' ophthalmopathy.

The V gene is TRBV7-3, the J gene TRBJ2-2; no firm D call. Germline V gene data show CDR1 as SGHTA and CDR2 as FQGTGA. V lost 4 bases to trimming and J lost 0 bases, with 12 bases between them. The CDR3 covers 16 residues. The chain's CDR3 is CASSSLPIANTGELFF. The CDR3 nucleotides read TGTGCCAGCAGCTCGCTCCCAATCGCGAACACCGGGGAGCTGTTTTTT.

The CDR3: CASSIDRGRQSTYEQYF. The CDR3 DNA reads as TGTGCCAGTAGTATAGATCGAGGGAGACAGTCGACTTACGAGCAGTACTTC. This chain uses TRBV19 with TRBJ2-7; TRBD1 or TRBD2 may be the D gene (5 bases each). The CDR3 has 17 amino acids. Germline loops: CDR1 LNHDA, CDR2 SQIVND (reference sequence). Between the trimmed V and J ends, which lost 0 bases and 4 bases, there was a span of 19 bases.

This clonotype was observed at least ten times. The chain combines TRBV5-6 with TRBJ1-1; D gene ambiguous. V lost 4 bases and J lost 0, with 16 bases in between. Germline values: CDR1 SGHDT, CDR2 YYEEEE. The CDR3 sequence is 16 residues long. CDR3 loop: CASSPVTRVLNTEAFF. Written as DNA, the CDR3 is TGTGCCAGCAGCCCGGTTACTAGGGTGTTGAACACTGAAGCTTTCTTT. Variable domain in full (rest from reference TRBV5-6 and TRBJ1-1): DAGVTQSPTHLIKTRGQQVTLRCSPKSGHDTVSWYQQALGQGPQFIFQYYEEEERQRGNFPDRFSGHQFPNYSSELNVNALLLGDSALYLCASSPVTRVLNTEAFFGQGTRLTVV.

This clonotype was seen repeatedly, ten times or more. V gene TRBV7-8 combines with J gene TRBJ2-7, with TRBD2 matching 10 bases. V shed 1 base and J 3 bases; nucleotides not matched to a gene: 9. The CDR3 is 17 amino acids. Germline V CDR1 and CDR2: SGHVS, FQNEAQ. The CDR3 sequence is CASSLGGPAGGLYEQYF. In DNA form, the CDR3 reads TGTGCCAGCAGCTTAGGGGGTCCAGCGGGGGGGCTCTACGAGCAGTACTTC.

The sample holds many counts of this clonotype. The rearrangement joins TRBV6-6 to TRBJ1-5, with D possibly TRBD1 on 6 matching bases. The germline V and J ends were trimmed by 0 bases and 0 bases, with 15 bases remaining between them. CDR1 and CDR2 from the germline V gene are MNHNY and SVGAGI (reference sequence). The CDR3 loop spans 18 amino acids. The CDR3 DNA is TGTGCCAGCAGTTACTCGACCAGGGGTGGCTATAGCAATCAGCCCCAGCATTTT. It encodes CASSYSTRGGYSNQPQHF.

Comment on this clonotype: This could be a read error, since a much larger clone is one nucleotide away. This chain connects TRBV15 to TRBJ1-1; 7 bases are shared with TRBD1. Germline-derived CDR1 and CDR2 are LNHNV and YYDKDF (reference sequence). V lost 3 bases to trimming and J lost 6 bases; unmatched junction nucleotides: 7. CDR3 size: 14 residues. CDR3 DNA: TGTGCCACCAGCAGGCCCCCAGGGACAGCTGAAGCTTTCTTT. Its protein is CATSRPPGTAEAFF.

This clonotype came up many times. This rearrangement joins TRBV3-1 to TRBJ2-7, with D unclear. V lost 5 bases and J lost 0, with 8 bases in between. Germline CDR1 and CDR2: LGHDT and YNNKEL (reference sequence). The CDR3 sequence is 13 residues long. The chain's CDR3 is CASSKGHSYEQYF. Written as DNA, the CDR3 is TGTGCCAGCAGCAAAGGCCACTCCTACGAGCAGTACTTC.

The V gene is TRBV20-1, the J gene TRBJ2-1; D possibly corresponds to TRBD1 (8 bases). Germline V CDR1 and CDR2: DFQATT, SNEGSKA (reference sequence). There are 17 residues in the CDR3. V was shortened by 4 bases and J by 7 bases, with 26 bases between the two germline ends. Here the CDR3 reads CSATGGASGDGINEQFF. The CDR3 nucleotides are TGCAGTGCTACAGGGGGCGCGAGCGGGGATGGGATAAATGAGCAGTTCTTC.

This sequence joins TRBV20-1 and TRBJ1-2, with 7 bases matching TRBD1. The germline CDR1 and CDR2 sequences are DFQATT and SNEGSKA (reference sequence). This CDR3 comprises 14 residues. V lost 3 bases, J lost 6 bases, and 10 bases stayed unmatched. CDR3: CSARKPTGEHGYTF. CDR3 bases: TGCAGTGCTAGGAAACCCACAGGGGAACATGGCTACACCTTC.

The genes are TRBV20-1 and TRBJ2-5; 14 nucleotides agree with TRBD2. CDR1 DFQATT and CDR2 SNEGSKA come from the germline V gene (reference sequence). The CDR3 runs to 17 residues. V lost 0 bases, J lost 7 bases, and 10 bases stayed unmatched. In DNA, the CDR3 is TGCAGTGCTAGAGATGTTGGACTAGCGGGGGGCCCCGGGACCCAGTACTTC. Residues: CSARDVGLAGGPGTQYF.

This clonotype was counted a few times. CDR3 loop: CASSPGLAWTYEQYF. The DNA of the CDR3 is TGCGCCAGCAGCCCGGGACTAGCGTGGACCTACGAGCAGTACTTC. The chain links TRBV5-1 to TRBJ2-7; 10 nucleotides align to TRBD2. Trimming cost V 4 bases and J 2 bases; bases outside gene matches: 6. Looked up from germline, CDR1 is SGHRS and CDR2 is YFSETQ. The length of the CDR3 is 15 residues.

This clonotype came up many times. The genes are TRBV6-1 and TRBJ1-2; unclear D gene. V lost 5 bases and J lost 7, with 20 bases in between. Germline lookup yields CDR1 MNHNS and CDR2 SASEGT. There are 15 residues in the CDR3. The chain's CDR3 is CASSPNERPMGGYTF. CDR3 bases: TGTGCCAGCAGTCCGAATGAGAGGCCAATGGGTGGCTACACCTTC.

The chain links TRBV6-1 to TRBJ2-1; 9 nucleotides agree with TRBD1. CDR3 length: 17 residues. V lost 6 bases to trimming and J lost 0 bases; unmatched junction nucleotides: 9. Germline CDR1 MNHNS, CDR2 SASEGT. The CDR3 sequence: CASRPRTGANSYNEQFF. For the CDR3, the DNA is TGTGCCAGCAGACCACGGACAGGGGCTAACTCCTACAATGAGCAGTTCTTC.

This clonotype has ten or more counts. The chain has TRBV3-1 and TRBJ1-3, with a tentative D call TRBD1 (5 bases). The CDR3 is made up of 15 amino acids. V was cut by 5 bases and J by 0 bases, with 11 bases left in between. Germline V gene lookup returns CDR1 LGHDT and CDR2 YNNKEL (reference sequence). The CDR3: CASSGDGGSGNTIYF. DNA for the CDR3: TGTGCCAGCAGCGGGGACGGAGGCTCTGGAAACACCATATATTTT.

The V and J genes are TRBV6-5 and TRBJ1-3; no reliable D call. V dropped 0 bases and J dropped 2 bases, with 11 bases sitting between them. Germline CDR1 and CDR2: MNHEY and SVGAGI. This CDR3 contains 16 residues. CDR3 sequence reads: CASSYSRTWAGNTIYF. DNA for the CDR3: TGTGCCAGCAGTTACTCGAGAACCTGGGCTGGAAACACCATATATTTT.

This clonotype was seen only a few times. V and J are TRBV29-1 and TRBJ1-5, with D unclear. Germline CDR1 reads SQVTM; CDR2 reads ANQGSEA. V lost 4 bases to trimming and J lost 9 bases, with 16 bases between them. The CDR3 runs to 13 residues. The CDR3 reads CSVVGEQSGPQHF. CDR3 coding DNA: TGCAGCGTTGTCGGGGAGCAATCCGGGCCCCAGCATTTT.

This clonotype was counted ten times or more. The junction shows a germline mismatch at one end, possibly a read error. The V and J genes are TRBV7-3 and TRBJ2-1, with D perhaps matching TRBD1 (5 bases). The CDR3 extends over 15 amino acids. Germline V gene data show CDR1 as SGHTA and CDR2 as FQGTGA. This CDR3 is CASSLTGGRYNEQFF. DNA of the CDR3: TGTGCCAGCAGCCTAACAGGTGGACGATACAATGAGCAGTTCTTC.

The V and J genes are TRBV11-2 and TRBJ2-7, with 9 bases identical to TRBD1. V lost 2 bases, J lost 1 base, and 6 bases stayed unmatched. Germline CDR1 SGHAT, CDR2 FQNNGV. The CDR3 sequence is 16 residues long. In nucleotides, the CDR3 is TGTGCCAGCAGCTTACCCCCCGGGACAGGGTCCTACGAGCAGTACTTC. Residues: CASSLPPGTGSYEQYF.

Comments on this clonotype: Relative to the germline gene, one junction end is altered; a read error may explain this. The chain carries TRBV20-1 and TRBJ1-2, with D uncertain. Looked up from germline, CDR1 is DFQATT and CDR2 is SNEGSKA (reference sequence). CDR3 length: 10 amino acids. This chain's CDR3 is CSATGYGYTF. In DNA form, the CDR3 reads TGCAGCGCTACCGGTTATGGCTACACCTTC.

This clonotype was seen at least ten times. The rearrangement links TRBV3-1 to TRBJ1-2; TRBD1 is a possible D gene (6 bases). The CDR3 covers 15 residues. The germline V gene has CDR1 LGHDT and CDR2 YNNKEL (reference sequence). V lost 1 base, J lost 4 bases, and 13 bases lay in between. This chain's CDR3 is CASSQVDTGFYGYTF. CDR3 DNA sequence: TGTGCCAGCAGCCAAGTCGATACAGGGTTCTATGGCTACACCTTC. Combining the CDR3 with reference TRBV3-1 and TRBJ1-2 gives the whole variable domain DTAVSQTPKYLVTQMGNDKSIKCEQNLGHDTMYWYKQDSKKFLKIMFSYNNKELIINETVPNRFSPKSPDKAHLNLHINSLELGDSAVYFCASSQVDTGFYGYTFGSGTRLTVV.

This clonotype was observed at least ten times. This rearrangement joins TRBV12-5 to TRBJ2-7; TRBD1 agrees at 9 bases. The CDR3 covers 17 residues. V was clipped by 6 bases and J by 4 bases; unmatched bases: 16. The germline CDR1 and CDR2 sequences are LGHNT and FRNRAP. The CDR3 reads CASGRWTGATPTYEQYF. CDR3 coding DNA: TGTGCTAGTGGCCGATGGACAGGGGCCACGCCGACTTACGAGCAGTACTTC.